The 31 T cell receptor beta chains below all came from one sample that was sequenced in a study of CD8 T cells in ankylosing spondylitis. TCRdb reanalysed the 5' RACE reads using MiXCR and keeps one entry per CDR3 protein. The table records more than 60,000 distinct CDR3 sequences, 6% to 8% of them present only once. The specimen was synovial fluid, either unsorted or a sorted T cell fraction (not recorded which). The receptors originated from a male donor with ankylosing spondylitis.

There are many counts of this clonotype. The chain combines TRBV7-8 with TRBJ2-7; 9 bases are shared with TRBD1. The CDR3 spans 15 residues. Germline CDR1 and CDR2: SGHVS and FQNEAQ. V lost 5 bases, J lost 3 bases, and 8 bases stayed unmatched. CDR3 amino acids: CASSKAGTGIYEQYF. In nucleotides, the CDR3 is TGTGCCAGCAGCAAAGCCGGGACAGGGATCTACGAGCAGTACTTC.

This clonotype was seen many times. The gene calls are TRBV5-1 and TRBJ2-1, with D perhaps assigned TRBD1 or TRBD2 (6 bases each). Germline CDR1 reads SGHRS; CDR2 reads YFSETQ. Trimming pared 0 bases from V and 2 bases from J, leaving 12 bases between. This CDR3 region has 16 residues. The CDR3 reads CASSLEAGTTYNEQFF. The CDR3 DNA is TGCGCCAGCAGCTTGGAGGCGGGGACAACCTACAATGAGCAGTTCTTC. Variable domain in full (rest from reference TRBV5-1 and TRBJ2-1): KAGVTQTPRYLIKTRGQQVTLSCSPISGHRSVSWYQQTPGQGLQFLFEYFSETQRNKGNFPGRFSGRQFSNSRSEMNVSTLELGDSALYLCASSLEAGTTYNEQFFGPGTRLTVL.

This clonotype was observed many times. V is TRBV25-1 and J is TRBJ1-1; 7 nucleotides align to TRBD1. The ends lost 4 bases at V and 11 bases at J; junction bases unmatched: 13. CDR1 is MGHDK, CDR2 SYGVNS, per germline. The CDR3 consists of 14 residues. The CDR3 nucleotides read TGTGCCAGCAGTGCCGGGTGGACAGGCTCGATGGCTTTCTTT. Translated, it gives CASSAGWTGSMAFF.

This clonotype was counted at least ten times. This chain uses TRBV20-1 with TRBJ2-7; the D gene is possibly TRBD2 (6 bases). V was shortened by 6 bases and J by 0 bases, with 15 bases between the two germline ends. The CDR3 sequence is 14 residues long. Looked up from germline, CDR1 is DFQATT and CDR2 is SNEGSKA (reference sequence). CDR3 nucleotide sequence: TGCAGTGCCACTGGGACTGGGTCCTCCTACGAGCAGTACTTC. This encodes CSATGTGSSYEQYF.

The gene calls are TRBV5-4 and TRBJ2-5, with unresolved D. The V end lost 0 bases, the J end lost 5 bases, and 8 bases lay between the germline ends. The CDR3 has 13 amino acids. CDR1 and CDR2 (germline): SGHNT, YYREEE (reference sequence). This CDR3 is CASSLVGRETQYF. In DNA form, the CDR3 reads TGTGCCAGCAGCTTGGTAGGACGGGAGACCCAGTACTTC.

In its sample, this clonotype was seen many times. V and J are TRBV20-1 and TRBJ2-3; TRBD2 matches 12 bases. Losses at the gene ends were 6 bases for V and 6 bases for J; bases not matched to a gene: 7. The germline CDR1 and CDR2 sequences are DFQATT and SNEGSKA (reference sequence). This CDR3 is built from 14 residues. The CDR3 DNA reads as TGCAGTGCCCCTGGGCTAGCGGGAGGGGATACGCAGTATTTT. This codes for CSAPGLAGGDTQYF.

This clonotype was detected ten times or more. V gene TRBV30 combines with J gene TRBJ1-2; D not certain. CDR3 length: 14 residues. Germline CDR1 GTSNPN, CDR2 SVGIG (reference sequence). The ends were cut back, 0 bases at V and 9 bases at J, with 17 bases in the middle. CDR3 region: CAWSVRAVPSRYTF. The CDR3 DNA follows: TGTGCCTGGAGTGTACGAGCTGTTCCCTCCCGCTACACCTTC.

This clonotype has ten or more counts. This sequence joins TRBV5-1 and TRBJ2-2; TRBD2 aligns across 7 bases. Germline loops: CDR1 SGHRS, CDR2 YFSETQ. V was pared by 4 bases and J by 0 bases, with 9 bases of the junction left unmatched. CDR3 length: 17 residues. CDR3 in DNA: TGCGCCAGCAGCCCGACCCGCGGGGGAGCGAACACCGGGGAGCTGTTTTTT. Translation: CASSPTRGGANTGELFF.

This clonotype was counted many times. The chain combines TRBV11-2 with TRBJ2-1; D might be TRBD2 (6 bases). Germline CDR1 is SGHAT and CDR2 is FQNNGV. CDR3 size: 19 residues. Trimming shortened V by 8 bases and J by 0 bases, and 26 bases separated the two germline ends. This CDR3 is CASSFGGLGPFFSYNEQFF. The CDR3, as DNA: TGTGCCAGCTCGTTTGGGGGACTCGGCCCATTCTTCTCCTACAATGAGCAGTTCTTC.

This clonotype was counted at least ten times. V gene TRBV4-3 combines with J gene TRBJ2-6; D might be TRBD1 (5 bases). Per the germline V gene, CDR1 is LGHNA and CDR2 is YSLEER. The CDR3 sequence is 15 residues long. V was clipped by 1 base and J by 2 bases, with 6 bases between them. The CDR3 region is CASSQAGTGANVLTF. The CDR3 DNA reads TGCGCCAGCAGCCAAGCAGGGACTGGGGCCAACGTCCTGACTTTC.

This clonotype was recorded many times. The chain has TRBV20-1 and TRBJ1-5; TRBD1 is a possible D gene (6 bases). V was cut by 4 bases and J by 6 bases, with 16 bases left in between. This CDR3 spans 14 amino acids. In germline, CDR1 is DFQATT, CDR2 SNEGSKA (reference sequence). CDR3 region: CSATRRGPRQPQHF. CDR3 sequence (DNA): TGCAGTGCTACTAGGCGGGGGCCGCGTCAGCCCCAGCATTTT.

This clonotype has ten or more counts. The gene calls are TRBV20-1 and TRBJ2-1, with TRBD2 matching over 7 bases. The CDR3 is 10 amino acids. CDR1 is DFQATT and CDR2 is SNEGSKA in the germline V gene (reference sequence). J lost 9 bases, V lost 6 bases, and 2 bases had no gene match. The CDR3 DNA reads as TGCAGTGCCTGGGGGGGTGAGCAGTTCTTC. This encodes CSAWGGEQFF.

In this sample, this clonotype turned up many times. The genes are TRBV25-1 and TRBJ2-1; 9 nucleotides agree with TRBD1. CDR1 and CDR2 from the germline V gene are MGHDK and SYGVNS. CDR3 length: 15 amino acids. V lost 6 bases, J lost 5 bases, and 8 bases stayed unmatched. In DNA form, the CDR3 reads TGTGCCAGCAGAGACACAGGGGGCAGCGACAATGAGCAGTTCTTC. Its protein product is CASRDTGGSDNEQFF.

In its sample, this clonotype was seen many times. The CDR3 sequence: CSVENADRGTILNEQFF. In DNA, the CDR3 is TGCAGCGTTGAAAATGCGGACAGGGGAACTATTTTAAATGAGCAGTTCTTC. The chain carries TRBV29-1 and TRBJ2-1; 9 bases are a match to TRBD1. The ends lost 2 bases at V and 7 bases at J; junction bases unmatched: 15. The CDR3 spans 17 residues. Germline V lookup: CDR1 SQVTM, CDR2 ANQGSEA.

This clonotype has ten or more counts. The chain employs TRBV15 and TRBJ1-5; no firm D call. Germline V gene sequence: CDR1 LNHNV, CDR2 YYDKDF (reference sequence). Trimming took 0 bases from V and 6 from J, leaving 21 bases between them. The CDR3 spans 18 residues. CDR3 nucleotides: TGTGCCACCAGCAGAGATCTCGCCGGTTTGGGGAATGTTCAGCCCCAGCATTTT. Amino acid sequence: CATSRDLAGLGNVQPQHF.

This clonotype was detected many times. The chain joins TRBV10-3 to TRBJ2-1, with 10 positions matching TRBD2. There are 17 residues in the CDR3. Trimming cost V 0 bases and J 4 bases; bases outside gene matches: 6. CDR1 ENHRY and CDR2 SYGVKD come from the germline V gene. The CDR3 loop is CAISESLLAGLYNEQFF. The CDR3 DNA reads as TGTGCCATCAGTGAGTCCTTACTAGCGGGATTGTACAATGAGCAGTTCTTC.

A single count supports this clonotype. The gene calls are TRBV6-2 or TRBV6-3 and TRBJ2-3; the match to TRBD2 covers 8 bases. CDR3 length: 14 residues. The V and J ends lost 6 bases and 8 bases, in that order; junction bases with no gene match: 10. The germline CDR1 and CDR2 sequences are MNHEY and SVGEGT. The CDR3 is CASSLSNGGGTQYF. The CDR3 DNA is TGTGCCAGCAGCCTCTCGAACGGGGGGGGTACGCAGTATTTT.

This clonotype was seen at least ten times. The J gene is TRBJ2-7, the V gene TRBV28; 7 bases fit TRBD2. The CDR3 is 15 residues long. Trimming removed 3 bases from V and 2 bases from J; junction bases left unmatched: 7. The germline CDR1 and CDR2 sequences are MDHEN and SYDVKM. The CDR3 DNA sequence: TGTGCCAGCAGTTTTGCCAGGGAGGGGCCCTACGAGCAGTACTTC. Encoded protein: CASSFAREGPYEQYF.

This clonotype has a handful of counts. This chain links TRBV29-1 with TRBJ2-7; a weak D match, TRBD2 (6 bases). Deletions cut 4 bases from V and 0 bases from J, with 10 bases between. CDR1 and CDR2 from the germline V gene are SQVTM and ANQGSEA. CDR3 size: 13 residues. The CDR3 region is CSVGAGTSYEQYF. The DNA for the CDR3 is TGCAGCGTTGGGGCGGGGACCTCCTACGAGCAGTACTTC.

This clonotype was seen repeatedly, ten times or more. The gene calls are TRBV7-9 and TRBJ2-6, with a weak D call TRBD2 (5 bases). CDR1 is SEHNR, CDR2 FQNEAQ, per germline (reference sequence). Trimming stripped 4 bases from V and 1 base from J, with 11 bases between. The CDR3 runs to 16 residues. The CDR3 nucleotides are TGTGCCAGCAGCTACGCCCGGGGATCTGGGGCCAACGTCCTGACTTTC. It codes for CASSYARGSGANVLTF.

The V call is TRBV6-6, the J call TRBJ1-1; D perhaps matches TRBD1 (6 bases). Trimming took off 6 bases at V and 4 bases at J, with 12 bases between the two ends. The CDR3 runs 13 residues. Germline values: CDR1 MNHNY, CDR2 SVGAGI (reference sequence). CDR3: CASRNRVTTEAFF. In nucleotides, the CDR3 is TGTGCCAGCAGGAACAGGGTGACCACTGAAGCTTTCTTT.

Many counts were recorded for this clonotype. The chain joins TRBV5-1 to TRBJ2-7, with D perhaps TRBD1 (5 bases). Germline lookup yields CDR1 SGHRS and CDR2 YFSETQ. This CDR3 region has 14 residues. Trimming cost V 0 bases and J 2 bases, with 9 bases left between them. CDR3 amino acids: CASSLEGVPYEQYF. Here the CDR3 DNA reads TGCGCCAGCAGCTTGGAAGGGGTCCCCTACGAGCAGTACTTC.

This clonotype was seen at least ten times. V is TRBV20-1 and J is TRBJ1-5; D is possibly TRBD1 (6 bases). Per the germline V gene, CDR1 is DFQATT and CDR2 is SNEGSKA (reference sequence). V was clipped by 3 bases and J by 5 bases, with 11 bases between them. The length of the CDR3 is 13 residues. DNA of the CDR3: TGCAGTGCTAGGAGGGGGGCGGATCAGCCCCAGCATTTT. It translates to CSARRGADQPQHF.

This clonotype has ten or more counts. V gene TRBV20-1 combines with J gene TRBJ1-6; D possibly corresponds to TRBD1 (6 bases). V shed 5 bases and J shed 7 bases, with 15 bases lying between them. The CDR3 has 14 amino acids. Germline V CDR1 and CDR2: DFQATT, SNEGSKA (reference sequence). CDR3 sequence: CSAPRRGANSPLHF. The CDR3, as DNA: TGCAGTGCTCCACGAAGGGGGGCGAATTCACCCCTCCACTTT.

This clonotype was seen repeatedly, ten times or more. The J gene is TRBJ2-1, the V gene TRBV19, with TRBD1 as a possible D gene (5 bases). The CDR3 contains 16 residues. Trimming cost V 3 bases and J 5 bases, with 17 bases left between them. Germline CDR1 is LNHDA and CDR2 is SQIVND (reference sequence). CDR3 sequence: CASSIPGASRDNEQFF. In DNA form, the CDR3 reads TGTGCCAGTAGTATTCCTGGGGCTTCAAGGGACAATGAGCAGTTCTTC. Full variable domain (missing parts from reference TRBV19 and TRBJ2-1): DGGITQSPKYLFRKEGQNVTLSCEQNLNHDAMYWYRQDPGQGLRLIYYSQIVNDFQKGDIAEGYSVSREKKESFPLTVTSAQKNPTAFYLCASSIPGASRDNEQFFGPGTRLTVL.

This clonotype came up a few times. The J gene is TRBJ1-2, the V gene TRBV12-3 or TRBV12-4, with D possibly matching TRBD1 (5 bases). This CDR3 comprises 13 residues. V was pared by 5 bases and J by 6 bases, with 13 bases between. In DNA, the CDR3 is TGTGCCAGCAGTCGTCAGGGTCCGGATGGCTACACCTTC. Translation: CASSRQGPDGYTF.

The V call is TRBV11-3, the J call TRBJ2-7; 8 nucleotides line up with TRBD2. CDR1 is SGHNT, CDR2 YENEEA, per germline. V dropped 1 base and J dropped 3; count of bases not matched to a gene: 5. The CDR3 is made up of 15 amino acids. CDR3 DNA sequence: TGTGCCAGCAGCTTAGTCGGGACTAGTAACTACGAGCAGTACTTC. This sequence encodes CASSLVGTSNYEQYF.

This clonotype was seen only a few times. The chain joins TRBV6-1 to TRBJ1-1; D perhaps matches TRBD1 (5 bases). The V gene's germline CDR1 is MNHNS and CDR2 SASEGT. There are 14 residues in the CDR3. V was pared by 6 bases and J by 7 bases, with 18 bases between. CDR3 sequence (DNA): TGTGCCAGCAGAAAAACACGGGGGAGCCATGAAGCTTTCTTT. Its translation: CASRKTRGSHEAFF.

On this clonotype itself: Its ends do not fully match the called genes, so a read error is possible. J is TRBJ2-1 and V is TRBV20-1; possibly TRBD2 for D (5 bases). The CDR3 totals 13 residues. The V gene's germline CDR1 is DFQATT and CDR2 SNEGSKA (reference sequence). CDR3 DNA: TGCAGTGCTAGACGGCTAGCAATGAATGGGCAGTTCTTC. This encodes CSARRLAMNGQFF.

By proportion, this clonotype is medium-sized. This chain joins TRBV5-1 and TRBJ2-5, with 7 bases matching TRBD1. The CDR3 contains 15 residues. J gave up 1 base and V 1 base, and 4 bases lay outside the gene matches. Germline CDR1 is SGHRS and CDR2 is YFSETQ. In DNA form, the CDR3 reads TGCGCCAGCAGCTTGTCGGGGACAGTCCAAGAGACCCAGTACTTC. Translating gives CASSLSGTVQETQYF. Together with reference TRBV5-1 and TRBJ2-5, the CDR3 gives the full variable domain: KAGVTQTPRYLIKTRGQQVTLSCSPISGHRSVSWYQQTPGQGLQFLFEYFSETQRNKGNFPGRFSGRQFSNSRSEMNVSTLELGDSALYLCASSLSGTVQETQYFGPGTRLLVL.

This clonotype has just a few counts. V and J are TRBV7-8 and TRBJ2-5, with TRBD2 as a possible D gene (6 bases). V lost 5 bases and J lost 2, with 12 bases in between. The germline V gene encodes CDR1 SGHVS and CDR2 FQNEAQ. The CDR3 spans 14 residues. CDR3 DNA sequence: TGTGCCAGCAGCGGGGCGGAGGGGCAAGAGACCCAGTACTTC. Protein sequence: CASSGAEGQETQYF.